The rows below give T cell receptor beta chains drawn from one sample of a study of cytomegalovirus exposure and HLA in healthy donors. TCRdb's table, derived via immunoSEQ multiplex PCR, lists solely in-frame clones and lacks some. The table includes almost 200,000 clones, 79% detected once. The sequenced sample was PBMCs. Receptors were obtained from a male donor in good health and CMV-seropositive. Each CDR3 is given with its conserved first and last residue. The D gene is left open where the match is weak. Expanded clones are given a class, and other clones once, few, many or no size at all.

d_call j_call v_call clone_size cdr3_length cdr3_aa cdr3_nt
. TRBJ1-6 TRBV21-1 . 12 CASGTENSPLHF TGTGCCAGCGGGACAGAAAATTCACCCCTCCACTTT
TRBD2 TRBJ2-2 TRBV11-2 . 19 CASSQGLAGHRANTGELFF TGTGCCAGCAGCCAGGGACTAGCGGGACACCGAGCGAACACCGGGGAGCTGTTTTTT
TRBD1 TRBJ1-4 TRBV28 . 16 CASSFWRGQGKNEVFF TGTGCCAGCAGTTTTTGGAGGGGACAGGGAAAGAATGAAGTGTTTTTT
. TRBJ1-3 TRBV29-1 . 14 CSVVGGVVGNTIYF TGCAGCGTTGTAGGCGGCGTCGTCGGAAACACCATATATTTT
TRBD2 TRBJ2-5 TRBV7-2 . 16 CASSLGEGLAEQTQYF TGTGCCAGCAGCTTAGGTGAGGGACTAGCGGAGCAGACCCAGTACTTC
. TRBJ2-2 TRBV7-3 . 14 CASGPMGNTGELFF TGTGCCAGCGGGCCTATGGGTAATACCGGGGAGCTGTTTTTT
TRBD1 TRBJ1-4 TRBV19 . 16 CASRTTNRGGGEKLFF TGTGCCAGCCGTACTACTAACAGGGGTGGAGGTGAAAAACTGTTTTTT
TRBD2 TRBJ2-7 TRBV18 . 14 CASSPPGLAYEQYF TGTGCCAGCTCACCGCCGGGACTAGCCTACGAGCAGTACTTC
. TRBJ2-5 TRBV7-2 . 15 CASSPGRGPQETQYF TGTGCCAGCAGCCCCGGGCGGGGCCCTCAAGAGACCCAGTACTTC
TRBD1 TRBJ1-1 TRBV4-2 . 14 CASSQGGRGTEAFF TGTGCCAGCAGCCAAGGGGGCAGGGGGACTGAAGCTTTCTTT
. TRBJ1-2 TRBV6-6 . 13 CASSLGGAGGYTF TGTGCCAGCAGTCTTGGGGGGGCGGGTGGCTACACCTTC
TRBD1 TRBJ2-2 TRBV7-9 . 16 CASSPWDRVDTGELFF TGTGCCAGCAGCCCATGGGACAGGGTGGATACCGGGGAGCTGTTTTTT
. TRBJ1-2 TRBV27 . 14 CASSLTGGDYGYTF TGTGCCAGCAGTTTGACCGGGGGGGACTATGGCTACACCTTC
. TRBJ1-6 TRBV10-2 . 15 CASSPEPTGLSPLHF TGCGCCAGCAGCCCAGAACCTACAGGGCTTTCACCCCTCCACTTT
TRBD1 TRBJ2-7 TRBV18 few 15 CASSPRDRGLYEQYF TGTGCCAGCTCACCACGGGACAGAGGCCTCTACGAGCAGTACTTC
TRBD2 TRBJ2-1 TRBV14 . 19 CASSHPGRRGTSGGAQQFF TGTGCCAGCAGCCACCCGGGACGGCGAGGGACTAGCGGGGGTGCCCAGCAGTTCTTC
TRBD2 TRBJ2-7 TRBV6-5 . 16 CASSYSSGRSSYEQYF TGTGCCAGCAGTTACTCTAGCGGGAGGAGCTCCTACGAGCAGTACTTC
. TRBJ1-2 TRBV7-2 . 14 CASSLAGLGYGYTF TGTGCCAGCAGCTTAGCGGGGCTTGGCTATGGCTACACCTTC
. TRBJ2-1 TRBV5-1 . 15 CASSPATSTGAEQFF TGCGCCAGCAGCCCCGCTACCTCTACGGGAGCTGAGCAGTTCTTC